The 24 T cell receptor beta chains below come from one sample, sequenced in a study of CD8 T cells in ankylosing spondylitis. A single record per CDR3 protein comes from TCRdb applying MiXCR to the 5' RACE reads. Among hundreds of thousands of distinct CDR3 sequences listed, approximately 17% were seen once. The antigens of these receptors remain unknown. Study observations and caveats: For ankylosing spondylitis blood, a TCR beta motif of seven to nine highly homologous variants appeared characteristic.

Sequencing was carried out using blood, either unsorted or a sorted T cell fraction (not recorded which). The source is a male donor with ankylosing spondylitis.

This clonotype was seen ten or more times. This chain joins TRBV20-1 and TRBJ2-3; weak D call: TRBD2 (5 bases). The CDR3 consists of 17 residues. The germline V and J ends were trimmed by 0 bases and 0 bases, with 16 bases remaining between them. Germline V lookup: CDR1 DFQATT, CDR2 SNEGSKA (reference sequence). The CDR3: CSARDRTSGSSTDTQYF. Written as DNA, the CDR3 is TGCAGTGCTAGAGATCGGACCTCGGGGTCTAGCACAGATACGCAGTATTTT.

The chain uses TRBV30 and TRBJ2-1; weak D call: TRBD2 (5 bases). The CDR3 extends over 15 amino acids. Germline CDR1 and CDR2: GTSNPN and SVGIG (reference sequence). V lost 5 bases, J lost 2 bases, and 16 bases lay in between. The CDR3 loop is CAWVGNGITYNEQFF. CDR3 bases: TGTGCCTGGGTGGGTAACGGGATCACCTACAATGAGCAGTTCTTC.

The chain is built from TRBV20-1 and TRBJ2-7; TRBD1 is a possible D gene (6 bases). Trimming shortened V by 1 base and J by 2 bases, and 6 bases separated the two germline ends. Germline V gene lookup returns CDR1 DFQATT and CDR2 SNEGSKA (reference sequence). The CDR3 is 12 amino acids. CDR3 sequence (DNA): TGCAGTGCTAGAGGGGACACCTACGAGCAGTACTTC. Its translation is CSARGDTYEQYF.

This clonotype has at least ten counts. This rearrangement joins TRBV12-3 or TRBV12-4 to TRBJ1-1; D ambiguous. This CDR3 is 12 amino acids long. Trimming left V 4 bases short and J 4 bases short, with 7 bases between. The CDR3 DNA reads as TGTGCCAGCAGTTGGCGAGGCACTGAAGCTTTCTTT. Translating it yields CASSWRGTEAFF.

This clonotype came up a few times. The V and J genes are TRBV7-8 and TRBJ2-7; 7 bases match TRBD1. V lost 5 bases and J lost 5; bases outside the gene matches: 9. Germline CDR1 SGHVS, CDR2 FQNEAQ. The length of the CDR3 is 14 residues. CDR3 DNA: TGTGCCAGCAGCCTAGGCCGACAGGGTCACGAGCAGTACTTC. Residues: CASSLGRQGHEQYF.

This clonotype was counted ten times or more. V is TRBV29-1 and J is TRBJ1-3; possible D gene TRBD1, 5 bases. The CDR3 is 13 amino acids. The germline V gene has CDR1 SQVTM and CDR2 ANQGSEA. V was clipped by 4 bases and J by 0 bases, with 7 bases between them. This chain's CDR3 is CSVGGVSGNTIYF. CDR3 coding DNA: TGCAGCGTTGGAGGGGTCTCTGGAAACACCATATATTTT.

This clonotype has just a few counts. In nucleotides, the CDR3 is TGTGCCAGCAGCGTACAGGGCGCGGCAGGGCGATATGGCTACACCTTC. Translated, it gives CASSVQGAAGRYGYTF. The chain links TRBV9 to TRBJ1-2; TRBD1 is a possible D gene (5 bases). CDR1 and CDR2 from the germline V gene are SGDLS and YYNGEE. V was shortened by 1 base and J by 5 bases, with 18 bases between the two germline ends. The CDR3 runs 16 residues.

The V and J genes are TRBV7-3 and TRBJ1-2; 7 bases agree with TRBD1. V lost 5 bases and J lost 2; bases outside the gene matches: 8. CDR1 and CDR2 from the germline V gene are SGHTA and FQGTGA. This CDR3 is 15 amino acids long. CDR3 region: CASSRQGGGNYGYTF. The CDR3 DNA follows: TGTGCCAGCAGCCGACAGGGAGGAGGGAACTATGGCTACACCTTC.

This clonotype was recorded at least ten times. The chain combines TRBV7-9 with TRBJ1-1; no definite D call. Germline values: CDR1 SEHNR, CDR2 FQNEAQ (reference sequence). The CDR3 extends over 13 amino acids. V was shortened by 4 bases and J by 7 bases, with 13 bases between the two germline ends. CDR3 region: CASSSKKEVEAFF. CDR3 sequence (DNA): TGTGCCAGCAGCTCCAAAAAGGAGGTTGAAGCTTTCTTT. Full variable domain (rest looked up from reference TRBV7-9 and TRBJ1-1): DTGVSQNPRHKITKRGQNVTFRCDPISEHNRLYWYRQTLGQGPEFLTYFQNEAQLEKSRLLSDRFSAERPKGSFSTLEIQRTEQGDSAMYLCASSSKKEVEAFFGQGTRLTVV.

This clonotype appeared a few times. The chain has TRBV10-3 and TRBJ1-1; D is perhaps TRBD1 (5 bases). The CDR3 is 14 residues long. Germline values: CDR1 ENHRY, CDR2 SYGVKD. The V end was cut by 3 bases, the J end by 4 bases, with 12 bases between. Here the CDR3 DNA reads TGTGCCATCAGTGACCCCCGGCAGGGCACTGAAGCTTTCTTT. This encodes CAISDPRQGTEAFF.

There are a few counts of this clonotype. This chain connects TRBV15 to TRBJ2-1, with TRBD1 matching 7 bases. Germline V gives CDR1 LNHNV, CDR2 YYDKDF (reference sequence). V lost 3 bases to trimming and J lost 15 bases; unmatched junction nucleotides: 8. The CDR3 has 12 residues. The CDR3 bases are TGTGCCACCAGCAGGTCCCGGGACAGTCTGTTCTTC. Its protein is CATSRSRDSLFF.

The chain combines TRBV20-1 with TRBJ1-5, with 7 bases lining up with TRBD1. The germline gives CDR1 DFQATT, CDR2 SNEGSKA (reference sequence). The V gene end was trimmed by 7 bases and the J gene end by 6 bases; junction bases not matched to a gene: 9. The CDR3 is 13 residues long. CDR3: CSGHDRVGQPQHF. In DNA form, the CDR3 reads TGCAGTGGGCACGACAGGGTGGGTCAGCCCCAGCATTTT.

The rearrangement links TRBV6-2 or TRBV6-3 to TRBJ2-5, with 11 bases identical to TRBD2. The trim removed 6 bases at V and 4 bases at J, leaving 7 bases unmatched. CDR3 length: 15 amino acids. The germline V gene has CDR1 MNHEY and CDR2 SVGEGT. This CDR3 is CASSRRGTSGETQYF. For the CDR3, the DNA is TGTGCCAGCAGCCGACGCGGGACTAGCGGAGAGACCCAGTACTTC.

The CDR3 here is CASSVRSGELFF. CDR3 coding DNA: TGTGCCAGCAGCGTTAGGAGCGGGGAGCTGTTTTTT. The rearrangement joins TRBV7-9 to TRBJ2-2; D is unclear. V lost 5 bases to trimming and J lost 7 bases, with 8 bases between them. The V gene's germline CDR1 is SEHNR and CDR2 FQNEAQ (reference sequence). The CDR3 extends over 12 amino acids.

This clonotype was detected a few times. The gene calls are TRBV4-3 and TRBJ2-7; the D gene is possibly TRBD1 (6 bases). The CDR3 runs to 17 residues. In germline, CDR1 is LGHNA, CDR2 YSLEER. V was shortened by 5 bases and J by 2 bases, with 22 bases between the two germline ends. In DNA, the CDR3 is TGCGCCAGCAGCGCCCGATACAACAGGGATGGGACCTACGAGCAGTACTTC. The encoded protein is CASSARYNRDGTYEQYF.

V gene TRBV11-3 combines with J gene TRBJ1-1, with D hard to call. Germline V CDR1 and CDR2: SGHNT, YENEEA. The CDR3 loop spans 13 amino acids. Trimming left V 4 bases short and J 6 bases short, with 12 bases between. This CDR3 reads CASSSPRQPEAFF. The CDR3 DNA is TGTGCCAGCAGCTCCCCCCGGCAGCCTGAAGCTTTCTTT.

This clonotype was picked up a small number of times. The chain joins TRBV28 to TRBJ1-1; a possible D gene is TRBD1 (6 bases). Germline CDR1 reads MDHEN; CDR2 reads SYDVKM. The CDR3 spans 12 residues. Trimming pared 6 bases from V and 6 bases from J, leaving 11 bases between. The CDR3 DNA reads TGTGCCAGCAGGGGAGGGACACCTGAAGCTTTCTTT. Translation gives CASRGGTPEAFF.

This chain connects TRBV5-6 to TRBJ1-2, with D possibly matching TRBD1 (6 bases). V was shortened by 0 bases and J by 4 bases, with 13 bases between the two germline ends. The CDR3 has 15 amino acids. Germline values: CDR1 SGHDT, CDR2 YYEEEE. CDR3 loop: CASSLAQGGVYGYTF. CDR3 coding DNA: TGTGCCAGCAGCTTGGCACAGGGAGGAGTCTATGGCTACACCTTC.

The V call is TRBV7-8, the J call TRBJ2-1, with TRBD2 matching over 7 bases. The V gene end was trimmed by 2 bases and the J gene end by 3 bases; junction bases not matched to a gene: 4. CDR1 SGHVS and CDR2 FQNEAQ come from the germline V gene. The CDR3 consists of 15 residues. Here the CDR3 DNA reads TGTGCCAGCAGCTTAACTAGCGACCACTACAATGAGCAGTTCTTC. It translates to CASSLTSDHYNEQFF.

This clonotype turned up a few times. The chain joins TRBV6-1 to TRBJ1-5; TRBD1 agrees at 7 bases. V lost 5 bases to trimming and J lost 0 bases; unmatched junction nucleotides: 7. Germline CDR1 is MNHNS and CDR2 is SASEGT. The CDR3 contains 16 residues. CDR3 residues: CASSRTGLDSNQPQHF. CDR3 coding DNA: TGTGCCAGCAGTCGGACAGGTCTCGATAGCAATCAGCCCCAGCATTTT.

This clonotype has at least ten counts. This CDR3 is CASSQDLGTSGGNNEQFF. Here the CDR3 DNA reads TGCGCCAGCAGCCAAGATCTAGGGACTAGCGGGGGGAACAATGAGCAGTTCTTC. The chain combines TRBV4-1 with TRBJ2-1; 15 bases line up with TRBD2. The CDR3 loop spans 18 amino acids. V was clipped by 0 bases and J by 5 bases; unmatched bases: 5. Per the germline V gene, CDR1 is MGHRA and CDR2 is YSYEKL.

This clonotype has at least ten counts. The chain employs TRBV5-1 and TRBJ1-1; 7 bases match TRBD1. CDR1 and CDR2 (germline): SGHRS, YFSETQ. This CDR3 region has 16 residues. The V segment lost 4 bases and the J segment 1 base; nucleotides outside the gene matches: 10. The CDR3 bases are TGCGCCAGCAGCCACAAAAAGGGACAGTCGAACACTGAAGCTTTCTTT. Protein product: CASSHKKGQSNTEAFF.

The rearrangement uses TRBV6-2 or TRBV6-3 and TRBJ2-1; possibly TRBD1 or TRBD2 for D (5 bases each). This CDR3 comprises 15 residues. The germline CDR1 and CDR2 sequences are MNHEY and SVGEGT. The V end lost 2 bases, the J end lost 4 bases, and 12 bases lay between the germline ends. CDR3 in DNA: TGTGCCAGCAGTTACCGAGGGACGACATACAATGAGCAGTTCTTC. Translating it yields CASSYRGTTYNEQFF.

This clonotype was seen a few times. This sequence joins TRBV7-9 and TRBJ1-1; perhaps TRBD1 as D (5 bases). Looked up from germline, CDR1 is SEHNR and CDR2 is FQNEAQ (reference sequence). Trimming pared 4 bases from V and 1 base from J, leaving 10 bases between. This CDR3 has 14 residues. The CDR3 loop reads CASSSGATNTEAFF. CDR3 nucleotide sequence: TGTGCCAGCAGCTCCGGGGCGACGAACACTGAAGCTTTCTTT.